Presented here are 22 T cell receptor beta chains from one specimen sequenced in a study of blood T cell repertoires in COVID-19. TCRdb keeps only in-frame clones here, not all; method: immunoSEQ multiplex PCR. The sample has 85,000 to 130,000 clones, 60% to 85% seen once. Sample: peripheral blood. The receptors here all came from a man older than 75 with COVID-19, enrolled during active disease.

The chain recombines TRBV10-3 with TRBJ1-1; 8 nucleotides line up with TRBD1. Germline-derived CDR1 and CDR2 are ENHRY and SYGVKD. The V and J ends lost 6 bases and 1 base, in that order; junction bases with no gene match: 4. The CDR3 is made up of 14 amino acids. The CDR3 sequence is CAIRDRVGNTEAFF. The CDR3 DNA reads TGTGCCATCAGGGACAGGGTGGGGAACACTGAAGCTTTCTTT.

The chain joins TRBV29-1 to TRBJ2-1, with D maybe TRBD2 (6 bases). CDR3 length: 12 residues. Per the germline V gene, CDR1 is SQVTM and CDR2 is ANQGSEA. The V end lost 4 bases, the J end lost 8 bases, and 12 bases lay between the germline ends. CDR3 sequence: CSVVPSVDEQFF. CDR3 bases: TGCAGCGTTGTCCCTAGCGTCGATGAGCAGTTCTTC.

The chain couples TRBV19 to TRBJ2-7; perhaps TRBD1 as D (6 bases). The CDR3 is 11 residues long. Trimming removed 7 bases at V and 3 bases at J, with 7 bases between. The germline V gene encodes CDR1 LNHDA and CDR2 SQIVND (reference sequence). In DNA, the CDR3 is TGTGCCAGTACGGGACACTACGAGCAGTACTTC. This encodes CASTGHYEQYF.

The chain recombines TRBV18 with TRBJ1-6; possible D gene TRBD1, 6 bases. The CDR3 has 17 amino acids. V gave up 0 bases and J gave up 9 bases, with 18 bases separating them. In germline, CDR1 is KGHSH, CDR2 LQKENI. This CDR3 is CASSPPLGARSISPLHF. CDR3 sequence (DNA): TGTGCCAGCTCACCACCGCTGGGGGCGCGCAGTATTTCACCCCTCCACTTT.

The V and J genes are TRBV27 and TRBJ2-1, with 8 bases that match TRBD2. Germline CDR1 is MNHEY and CDR2 is SMNVEV (reference sequence). V shed 6 bases and J 7 bases; nucleotides not matched to a gene: 8. The CDR3 spans 14 residues. The CDR3 coding sequence is TGTGCCAGCAGGGAGGGACTAGTGTTAAATGAGCAGTTCTTC. Translated: CASREGLVLNEQFF.

This clone showed up just once. V and J are TRBV4-3 and TRBJ2-2; TRBD2 matches at 9 bases. The CDR3 sequence is 17 residues long. J lost 5 bases, V lost 0 bases, and 7 bases had no gene match. Germline loops: CDR1 LGHNA, CDR2 YSLEER. The CDR3 region is CASSQEGTLAGTGELFF. As DNA, the CDR3 is TGCGCCAGCAGCCAAGAGGGTACTCTAGCGGGGACCGGGGAGCTGTTTTTT.

The V and J genes are TRBV4-2 and TRBJ2-3; D gene ambiguous. This CDR3 contains 12 residues. The V gene's germline CDR1 is LGHNA and CDR2 YNFKEQ. V was shortened by 0 bases and J by 9 bases, with 7 bases between the two germline ends. The CDR3 spells CASSQDPVTQYF. DNA for the CDR3: TGTGCCAGCAGCCAAGACCCGGTGACGCAGTATTTT.

This clone was counted a few times. This chain joins TRBV18 and TRBJ1-1; D remains unclear. From germline, CDR1 is KGHSH and CDR2 LQKENI. V lost 5 bases to trimming and J lost 1 base, with 8 bases between them. The CDR3 consists of 13 residues. For the CDR3, the DNA is TGTGCCAGCTCAGAGAGCCCGAACACTGAAGCTTTCTTT. It yields the protein CASSESPNTEAFF.

The chain uses TRBV9 and TRBJ2-3; tentatively, D is TRBD2 (6 bases). The CDR3 sequence is 18 residues long. The V and J ends lost 5 bases and 0 bases respectively, with 22 bases between them. The germline V gene encodes CDR1 SGDLS and CDR2 YYNGEE. CDR3 bases: TGTGCCAGCAGTGGAACGAGTCTTGGAGGGCCTAGCACAGATACGCAGTATTTT. It is translated as CASSGTSLGGPSTDTQYF. Complete variable domain (other parts from reference TRBV9 and TRBJ2-3): DSGVTQTPKHLITATGQRVTLRCSPRSGDLSVYWYQQSLDQGLQFLIQYYNGEERAKGNILERFSAQQFPDLHSELNLSSLELGDSALYFCASSGTSLGGPSTDTQYFGPGTRLTVL.

This clone was counted only a few times. V is TRBV7-8 and J is TRBJ1-5; no clear D. V was pared by 1 base and J by 2 bases, with 9 bases between. Germline assignment: CDR1 SGHVS and CDR2 FQNEAQ. The CDR3 is 15 residues long. DNA of the CDR3: TGTGCCAGCAGCTTAGATTACGGAGGCAATCAGCCCCAGCATTTT. Amino acids: CASSLDYGGNQPQHF.

The sample holds one count of this clone. As DNA, the CDR3 is TGTGCCAGCTCACCCAGCATACAGGGGGACACCGGGGAGCTGTTTTTT. Translating gives CASSPSIQGDTGELFF. The V and J genes are TRBV18 and TRBJ2-2; 8 positions match TRBD1. Germline CDR1 reads KGHSH; CDR2 reads LQKENI. This CDR3 has 16 amino acids. V gave up 3 bases and J gave up 3 bases; unmatched junction bases: 6.

This chain uses TRBV7-2 with TRBJ1-5; TRBD1 aligns across 8 bases. CDR1 SGHTA and CDR2 FQGNSA come from the germline V gene. This CDR3 has 16 amino acids. The V segment lost 4 bases and the J segment 5 bases; nucleotides outside the gene matches: 10. The CDR3 protein is CASSSYGQGSHQPQHF. The DNA for the CDR3 is TGTGCCAGCAGCTCCTACGGACAGGGCTCACATCAGCCCCAGCATTTT.

This clone occurred a few times. This chain connects TRBV4-3 to TRBJ1-2; 7 nucleotides agree with TRBD1. The CDR3 loop spans 16 amino acids. Germline V gene data show CDR1 as LGHNA and CDR2 as YSLEER. After removal of 0 bases from V and 3 bases from J, the junction contained 7 bases not matched to a gene. The CDR3 nucleotides read TGCGCCAGCAGCCAAGACTATCTTCAGGGGGACTATGGCTACACCTTC. Protein: CASSQDYLQGDYGYTF.

A single count supports this clone. The genes are TRBV15 and TRBJ1-5, with 10 positions matching TRBD1. Looked up from germline, CDR1 is LNHNV and CDR2 is YYDKDF (reference sequence). Losses at the gene ends were 5 bases for V and 3 bases for J; bases not matched to a gene: 4. This CDR3 region has 15 residues. DNA for the CDR3: TGTGCCACCAGCCGGGGGACAGGGGTCAATCAGCCCCAGCATTTT. This sequence encodes CATSRGTGVNQPQHF.

This chain uses TRBV5-1 with TRBJ2-1, with D tentatively TRBD2 (6 bases). Trimming stripped 7 bases from V and 7 bases from J, with 15 bases between. CDR3 length: 13 amino acids. Germline loops: CDR1 SGHRS, CDR2 YFSETQ. The CDR3 DNA sequence: TGCGCCAGCGAAACGGGGGAGAAGAATGAGCAGTTCTTC. It translates to CASETGEKNEQFF.

V gene TRBV4-1 combines with J gene TRBJ2-3, with TRBD2 matching 9 bases. With V trimmed by 6 bases and J by 4 bases, 11 bases remained unmatched. Germline V gives CDR1 MGHRA, CDR2 YSYEKL. This CDR3 spans 16 amino acids. The CDR3 protein is CASSKGPSGISDTQYF. The CDR3 DNA reads TGCGCCAGCAGTAAGGGGCCTAGCGGGATCTCAGATACGCAGTATTTT.

This clone was detected once. CDR3 DNA sequence: TGTGCCAGCAGTTTGGACTCACCGCGGACCCGCAATCAGCCCCAGCATTTT. Residues: CASSLDSPRTRNQPQHF. V gene TRBV28 combines with J gene TRBJ1-5; D unresolved. Germline CDR1 is MDHEN and CDR2 is SYDVKM. V gave up 3 bases and J gave up 2 bases, with 17 bases separating them. The CDR3 covers 17 residues. Full variable domain (outside the CDR3, taken from reference TRBV28 and TRBJ1-5): DVKVTQSSRYLVKRTGEKVFLECVQDMDHENMFWYRQDPGLGLRLIYFSYDVKMKEKGDIPEGYSVSREKKERFSLILESASTNQTSMYLCASSLDSPRTRNQPQHFGDGTRLSIL.

V and J are TRBV2 and TRBJ2-7; D is undetermined. Germline loops: CDR1 SNHLY, CDR2 FYNNEI. V dropped 6 bases and J dropped 7 bases, with 10 bases sitting between them. CDR3 length equals 11 residues. CDR3: CASRAEEEQYF. The CDR3 bases are TGTGCCAGCAGGGCCGAGGAGGAGCAGTACTTC.

The chain recombines TRBV19 with TRBJ1-1; D is unclear. The V end lost 4 bases, the J end lost 0 bases, and 6 bases lay between the germline ends. CDR1 is LNHDA and CDR2 is SQIVND in the germline V gene (reference sequence). This CDR3 is built from 13 residues. CDR3 nucleotide sequence: TGTGCCAGTAGTACTGGAGTGAACACTGAAGCTTTCTTT. This encodes CASSTGVNTEAFF.

The chain links TRBV28 to TRBJ2-5; TRBD1 matches at 7 bases. The CDR3 is made up of 14 amino acids. Trimming removed 5 bases from V and 4 bases from J; junction bases left unmatched: 7. Germline assignment: CDR1 MDHEN and CDR2 SYDVKM. CDR3 loop: CASSPGTVGETQYF. DNA of the CDR3: TGTGCCAGCAGTCCGGGGACAGTGGGAGAGACCCAGTACTTC.

This clone was found a few times. The chain links TRBV5-1 to TRBJ2-7; D is ambiguous. The V end lost 0 bases, the J end lost 0 bases, and 7 bases lay between the germline ends. Germline-derived CDR1 and CDR2 are SGHRS and YFSETQ. This CDR3 has 14 amino acids. CDR3 nucleotides: TGCGCCAGCAGCTTGGATGCCAGCTCCTACGAGCAGTACTTC. Translating gives CASSLDASSYEQYF.

The V call is TRBV9, the J call TRBJ1-6, with D tentatively TRBD1 (6 bases). The length of the CDR3 is 14 residues. V lost 0 bases to trimming and J lost 13 bases, with 14 bases between them. Germline V CDR1 and CDR2: SGDLS, YYNGEE. The CDR3 region is CASSVESRGAPLHF. The CDR3 DNA follows: TGTGCCAGCAGCGTAGAATCCAGGGGAGCCCCCCTCCACTTT.